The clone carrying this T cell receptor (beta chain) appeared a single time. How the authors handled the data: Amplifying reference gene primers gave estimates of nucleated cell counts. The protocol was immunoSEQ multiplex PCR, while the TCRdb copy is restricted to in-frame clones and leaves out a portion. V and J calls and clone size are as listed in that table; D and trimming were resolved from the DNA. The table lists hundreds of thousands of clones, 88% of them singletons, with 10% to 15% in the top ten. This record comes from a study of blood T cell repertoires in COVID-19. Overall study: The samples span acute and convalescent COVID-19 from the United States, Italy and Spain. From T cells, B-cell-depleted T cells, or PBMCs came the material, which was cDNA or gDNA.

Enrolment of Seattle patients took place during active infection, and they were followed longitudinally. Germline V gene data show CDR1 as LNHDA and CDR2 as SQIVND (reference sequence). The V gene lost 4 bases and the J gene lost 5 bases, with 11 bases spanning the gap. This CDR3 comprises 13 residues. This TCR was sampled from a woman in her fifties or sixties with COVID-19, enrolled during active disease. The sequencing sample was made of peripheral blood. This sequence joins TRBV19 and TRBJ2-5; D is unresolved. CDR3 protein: CASSTHVRETQYF. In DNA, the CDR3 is TGTGCCAGTAGTACGCACGTTCGGGAGACCCAGTACTTC. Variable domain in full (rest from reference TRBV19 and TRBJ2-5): DGGITQSPKYLFRKEGQNVTLSCEQNLNHDAMYWYRQDPGQGLRLIYYSQIVNDFQKGDIAEGYSVSREKKESFPLTVTSAQKNPTAFYLCASSTHVRETQYFGPGTRLLVL.